What follows describes a single T cell receptor (beta chain). What it binds is not known. The junction had 5 bases not matched to a gene; V was cut back by 4 bases and J by 6 bases. Germline CDR1 is SEHNR and CDR2 is FQNEAQ (reference sequence). The CDR3 is made up of 15 amino acids. In making TCR beta libraries, quantitative 5'-RACE with molecular barcodes was used. TCRdb used MiXCR to reprocess the 5' RACE reads, holding one entry per CDR3 protein. The repertoire holds 150,000 or so distinct CDR3 sequences, with 9.5% to 10% as singletons. The data stem from a study of CD8 T cells in ankylosing spondylitis. Overall study results and limits: Reportedly, matched ankylosing spondylitis synovial fluid was significantly enriched for disease-linked clones.

V gene TRBV7-9 combines with J gene TRBJ2-1; the match to TRBD2 covers 11 bases. The sequencing input was blood, either unsorted or a sorted T cell fraction (not recorded which). This sequence originates from a female donor with ankylosing spondylitis or in good health (not recorded which). CDR3 bases: TGTGCCAGCAGCTCCCGACTAGCGGGACCCAATGAGCAGTTCTTC. Translation: CASSSRLAGPNEQFF.